These 25 T cell receptor beta chains came from one sample sequenced in a study of Tregs in tolerant kidney transplant recipients. The method was immunoSEQ multiplex PCR; TCRdb's version includes in-frame clones alone and lacks a portion of them. The repertoire has around 75,000 clones, about 88% of them found once; the top ten carry approximately 0.39%. The starting material was CD4+ T cells from blood, obtained before the transplant. Receptor source: a human donor who received a combined kidney and bone marrow transplant.

Notes on this clone: The sample contains more than one DNA sequence encoding this CDR3. The chain couples TRBV6-5 to TRBJ1-1; no clear D gene. The V end was cut by 6 bases, the J end by 2 bases, with 10 bases between. Germline V CDR1 and CDR2: MNHEY, SVGAGI. The CDR3 has 13 residues. CDR3 sequence: CASSPRGNTEAFF. The CDR3 bases are TGTGCCAGCAGCCCCCGCGGCAACACTGAAGCTTTCTTT.

The chain uses TRBV9 and TRBJ2-3; TRBD2 aligns across 11 bases. J gave up 4 bases and V 0 bases, and 4 bases lay outside the gene matches. Germline V gene sequence: CDR1 SGDLS, CDR2 YYNGEE. CDR3 length: 16 amino acids. CDR3 DNA: TGTGCCAGCAGCGTAGGACTAGCGGGAAAGGCAGATACGCAGTATTTT. This sequence encodes CASSVGLAGKADTQYF. The complete variable domain, with remaining parts taken from reference TRBV9 and TRBJ2-3, reads DSGVTQTPKHLITATGQRVTLRCSPRSGDLSVYWYQQSLDQGLQFLIQYYNGEERAKGNILERFSAQQFPDLHSELNLSSLELGDSALYFCASSVGLAGKADTQYFGPGTRLTVL.

The V and J genes are TRBV5-1 and TRBJ1-5; the match to TRBD1 covers 7 bases. The CDR3 spans 15 residues. With 4 bases clipped from V and 0 bases from J, the junction kept 4 bases outside the gene matches. Germline V CDR1 and CDR2: SGHRS, YFSETQ. CDR3 residues: CASSPTGSSNQPQHF. CDR3 coding DNA: TGCGCCAGCAGCCCGACAGGGAGTAGCAATCAGCCCCAGCATTTT.

This chain uses TRBV23-1 with TRBJ1-3; D gene uncertain. TRBV23-1 is identified as an open reading frame with a role that is uncertain. The V end lost 2 bases, the J end lost 6 bases, and 23 bases lay between the germline ends. This CDR3 has 18 residues. The CDR3 region has the DNA TGCGCCAGCAGTCAAGTTCAAGGGCGGCGGGGAAGTGAAAACACCATATATTTT. Amino acid sequence: CASSQVQGRRGSENTIYF.

This chain's CDR3 is CASSEISGSSYNEQFF. The CDR3 DNA reads TGTGCCAGCAGTGAAATTAGCGGGAGCTCCTACAATGAGCAGTTCTTC. The V call is TRBV25-1, the J call TRBJ2-1, with 9 bases lining up with TRBD2. The CDR3 covers 16 residues. Losses at the gene ends were 2 bases for V and 0 bases for J; bases not matched to a gene: 2. Germline assignment: CDR1 MGHDK and CDR2 SYGVNS.

This clone has a single count. The DNA for the CDR3 is TGTGCCAGCAGTTTCACAGGAGATCAGCCCCAGCATTTT. Translating it yields CASSFTGDQPQHF. The J gene is TRBJ1-5, the V gene TRBV7-9; weak D call: TRBD1 (5 bases). Germline CDR1 and CDR2: SEHNR and FQNEAQ (reference sequence). Between the trimmed V and J ends, which lost 6 bases and 5 bases, there was a span of 11 bases. The CDR3 loop spans 13 amino acids.

The V and J genes are TRBV4-2 and TRBJ1-2; D might be TRBD1 (5 bases). Trimming took off 6 bases at V and 4 bases at J, with 21 bases between the two ends. Per the germline V gene, CDR1 is LGHNA and CDR2 is YNFKEQ. This CDR3 spans 16 amino acids. CDR3 coding DNA: TGTGCCAGCAGACCATCGTCGGGGGGGGAAGCCTATGGCTACACCTTC. This encodes CASRPSSGGEAYGYTF.

The chain links TRBV29-1 to TRBJ2-7, with TRBD1 matching over 7 bases. After removal of 6 bases from V and 5 bases from J, the junction contained 13 bases not matched to a gene. Germline V gene lookup returns CDR1 SQVTM and CDR2 ANQGSEA. The CDR3 loop spans 14 amino acids. CDR3 residues: CSVRPGTGAHEQYF. The CDR3 region has the DNA TGCAGCGTGCGTCCCGGAACAGGGGCCCACGAGCAGTACTTC.

The chain employs TRBV5-1 and TRBJ2-5, with 10 bases identical to TRBD2. The CDR3 consists of 16 residues. Looked up from germline, CDR1 is SGHRS and CDR2 is YFSETQ. With V trimmed by 2 bases and J by 2 bases, 6 bases remained unmatched. This chain's CDR3 is CASSFGTAGGQETQYF. CDR3 nucleotide sequence: TGCGCCAGCAGCTTTGGTACAGCGGGAGGGCAAGAGACCCAGTACTTC. Full variable domain (missing parts from reference TRBV5-1 and TRBJ2-5): KAGVTQTPRYLIKTRGQQVTLSCSPISGHRSVSWYQQTPGQGLQFLFEYFSETQRNKGNFPGRFSGRQFSNSRSEMNVSTLELGDSALYLCASSFGTAGGQETQYFGPGTRLLVL.

This chain connects TRBV2 to TRBJ1-1; unclear D gene. V was shortened by 10 bases and J by 2 bases, with 14 bases between the two germline ends. CDR1 is SNHLY, CDR2 FYNNEI, per germline. The length of the CDR3 is 13 residues. CDR3 amino acids: CATGRALNTEAFF. The CDR3 coding sequence is TGTGCCACCGGGAGGGCCTTAAACACTGAAGCTTTCTTT.

The chain is built from TRBV7-6 and TRBJ2-1; D is unresolved. Trimming cost V 8 bases and J 0 bases, with 8 bases left between them. Germline V gives CDR1 SGHVS, CDR2 FNYEAQ. The CDR3 has 13 residues. The CDR3 DNA reads TGTGCCAGCGCAAGGAGCTCCTACAATGAGCAGTTCTTC. Translation: CASARSSYNEQFF.

The chain recombines TRBV28 with TRBJ2-5, with TRBD2 as a possible D gene (6 bases). Trimming shortened V by 0 bases and J by 4 bases, and 18 bases separated the two germline ends. CDR1 and CDR2 (germline): MDHEN, SYDVKM. The CDR3 loop spans 17 amino acids. CDR3 residues: CASSLWVGSSERETQYF. CDR3 nucleotide sequence: TGTGCCAGCAGTTTATGGGTCGGGAGTAGCGAGAGAGAGACCCAGTACTTC. Using reference TRBV28 and TRBJ2-5 for the parts outside the CDR3, the full variable domain is DVKVTQSSRYLVKRTGEKVFLECVQDMDHENMFWYRQDPGLGLRLIYFSYDVKMKEKGDIPEGYSVSREKKERFSLILESASTNQTSMYLCASSLWVGSSERETQYFGPGTRLLVL.

The gene calls are TRBV28 and TRBJ2-5; D is possibly TRBD1 (5 bases). The CDR3 has 15 residues. The V end lost 7 bases, the J end lost 3 bases, and 18 bases lay between the germline ends. Germline V gene sequence: CDR1 MDHEN, CDR2 SYDVKM. The CDR3 region is CASNLGTGGKETQYF. CDR3 in DNA: TGTGCCAGCAATCTTGGCACAGGCGGAAAAGAGACCCAGTACTTC.

This chain uses TRBV30 with TRBJ2-3, with D perhaps matching TRBD2 (6 bases). The CDR3 sequence is 18 residues long. The V and J ends lost 0 bases and 3 bases respectively, with 22 bases between them. Per germline, CDR1 GTSNPN and CDR2 SVGIG (reference sequence). CDR3 bases: TGTGCCTGGAGTGTACCCCCTTATGTCAGCGGGCGGACAGATACGCAGTATTTT. This translates into CAWSVPPYVSGRTDTQYF.

This clone was detected once. The chain uses TRBV6-1 and TRBJ1-5; TRBD1 might be the D (5 bases). There are 17 residues in the CDR3. Germline V gene sequence: CDR1 MNHNS, CDR2 SASEGT. The germline V and J ends were trimmed by 2 bases and 5 bases, with 19 bases remaining between them. CDR3 amino acids: CASSETIAGMGYQPQHF. The CDR3 DNA sequence: TGTGCCAGCAGTGAAACGATAGCAGGGATGGGTTATCAGCCCCAGCATTTT.

A single count supports this clone. The rearrangement uses TRBV28 and TRBJ2-7, with 8 bases lining up with TRBD1. The length of the CDR3 is 14 residues. Germline CDR1 reads MDHEN; CDR2 reads SYDVKM. V trimming: 8 bases; J trimming: 1 base; junction bases outside the gene matches: 7. The CDR3 sequence: CASHTGGASYEQYF. The DNA of the CDR3 is TGTGCCAGCCACACAGGGGGTGCTTCCTACGAGCAGTACTTC.

This rearrangement joins TRBV2 to TRBJ2-6, with a weak D call TRBD1 (6 bases). The CDR3 runs 14 residues. Germline CDR1 SNHLY, CDR2 FYNNEI. The V end lost 6 bases, the J end lost 1 base, and 7 bases lay between the germline ends. The CDR3 region is CASRTGSGANVLTF. As DNA, the CDR3 is TGTGCCAGCAGGACAGGTTCTGGGGCCAACGTCCTGACTTTC.

This clone was recorded only once. The V gene is TRBV2, the J gene TRBJ2-7; no clear D gene. V lost 7 bases, J lost 1 base, and 8 bases lay in between. The CDR3 length is 12 residues. Germline V lookup: CDR1 SNHLY, CDR2 FYNNEI. CDR3 residues: CASNPVSYEQYF. CDR3 coding DNA: TGTGCCAGCAACCCGGTATCCTACGAGCAGTACTTC.

V and J are TRBV19 and TRBJ2-1; 12 bases are a match to TRBD2. This CDR3 region has 15 residues. In germline, CDR1 is LNHDA, CDR2 SQIVND (reference sequence). V trimming: 7 bases; J trimming: 7 bases; junction bases outside the gene matches: 8. The CDR3 nucleotides are TGTGCCAGTATCCTGACTAGCGGGAGTGGTAATGAGCAGTTCTTC. Translating it yields CASILTSGSGNEQFF.

The V gene is TRBV19, the J gene TRBJ2-5; 10 nucleotides line up with TRBD2. Losses at the gene ends were 3 bases for V and 1 base for J; bases not matched to a gene: 17. Germline values: CDR1 LNHDA, CDR2 SQIVND (reference sequence). This CDR3 region has 20 residues. CDR3 in DNA: TGTGCCAGTAGTATCACTAGCGGGACCGGCTCCCTGAGTGGCCAAGAGACCCAGTACTTC. As protein: CASSITSGTGSLSGQETQYF.

The chain couples TRBV10-3 to TRBJ1-2, with 7 positions matching TRBD1. Germline trimming cut 4 bases from V and 4 bases from J; bases unmatched to any gene: 9. Germline CDR1 ENHRY, CDR2 SYGVKD. The CDR3 covers 15 residues. The CDR3 DNA reads as TGTGCCATCAGTGGAGGGACAGATACCCTCTATGGCTACACCTTC. It yields the protein CAISGGTDTLYGYTF.

This chain uses TRBV2 with TRBJ2-5; TRBD2 matches at 10 bases. Germline V gene lookup returns CDR1 SNHLY and CDR2 FYNNEI. The CDR3 length is 12 residues. Trimming at V came to 7 bases and at J to 4 bases, leaving 0 bases not matched to a gene. Here the CDR3 DNA reads TGTGCCAGCACTAGCGGGAGAGAGACCCAGTACTTC. Protein: CASTSGRETQYF.

The chain employs TRBV15 and TRBJ2-7; D not certain. Germline values: CDR1 LNHNV, CDR2 YYDKDF (reference sequence). Trimming took off 0 bases at V and 11 bases at J, with 8 bases between the two ends. The CDR3 loop spans 11 amino acids. CDR3 loop: CATSRDLFKYF. As DNA, the CDR3 is TGTGCCACCAGCAGAGATTTATTTAAGTACTTC.

The CDR3 DNA reads TGCGCCAGCAGTGAGGGAGTTTCTAGGGGTGGTGAGCAGTTCTTC. Its protein product is CASSEGVSRGGEQFF. V usage is TRBV10-2 and J usage is TRBJ2-1; possibly TRBD1 for D (5 bases). The CDR3 covers 15 residues. Trimming left V 2 bases short and J 9 bases short, with 17 bases between. CDR1 and CDR2 (germline): WSHSY, SAAADI.

The genes are TRBV9 and TRBJ2-1; the D is unclear. CDR1 is SGDLS, CDR2 YYNGEE, per germline. The CDR3 is 15 residues long. With 0 bases removed from V and 0 bases from J, the gap between germline ends came to 7 bases. The CDR3 DNA reads as TGTGCCAGCAGCGTAGTTGGCGGCTCCTACAATGAGCAGTTCTTC. This sequence encodes CASSVVGGSYNEQFF. Combining the CDR3 with reference TRBV9 and TRBJ2-1 gives the whole variable domain DSGVTQTPKHLITATGQRVTLRCSPRSGDLSVYWYQQSLDQGLQFLIQYYNGEERAKGNILERFSAQQFPDLHSELNLSSLELGDSALYFCASSVVGGSYNEQFFGPGTRLTVL.